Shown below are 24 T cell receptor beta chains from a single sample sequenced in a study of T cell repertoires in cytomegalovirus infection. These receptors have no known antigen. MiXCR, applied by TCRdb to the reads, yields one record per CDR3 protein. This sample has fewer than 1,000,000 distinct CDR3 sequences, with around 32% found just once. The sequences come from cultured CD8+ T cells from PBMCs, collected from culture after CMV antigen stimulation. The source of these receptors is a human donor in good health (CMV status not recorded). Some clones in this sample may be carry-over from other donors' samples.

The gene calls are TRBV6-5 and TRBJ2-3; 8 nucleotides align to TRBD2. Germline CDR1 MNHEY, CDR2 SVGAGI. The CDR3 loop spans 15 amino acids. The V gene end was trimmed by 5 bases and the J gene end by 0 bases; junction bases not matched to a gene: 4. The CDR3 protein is CASSRRGASTDTQYF. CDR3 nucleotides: TGTGCCAGCAGTCGGCGGGGGGCTAGCACAGATACGCAGTATTTT.

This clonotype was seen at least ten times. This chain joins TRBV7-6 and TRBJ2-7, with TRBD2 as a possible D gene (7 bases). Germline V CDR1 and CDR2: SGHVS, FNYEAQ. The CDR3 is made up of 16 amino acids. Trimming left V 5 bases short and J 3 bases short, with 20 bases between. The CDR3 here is CASSERVGGPDYEQYF. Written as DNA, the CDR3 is TGTGCCAGCAGCGAACGGGTGGGGGGGCCCGACTACGAGCAGTACTTC.

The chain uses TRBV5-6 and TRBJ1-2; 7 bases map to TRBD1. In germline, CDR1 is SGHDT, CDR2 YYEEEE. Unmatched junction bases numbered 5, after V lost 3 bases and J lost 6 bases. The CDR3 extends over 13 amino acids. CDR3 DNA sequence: TGTGCCAGCAGCTACAGGGGAGTTGATGGCTACACCTTC. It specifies CASSYRGVDGYTF. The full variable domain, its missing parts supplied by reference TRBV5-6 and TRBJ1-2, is DAGVTQSPTHLIKTRGQQVTLRCSPKSGHDTVSWYQQALGQGPQFIFQYYEEEERQRGNFPDRFSGHQFPNYSSELNVNALLLGDSALYLCASSYRGVDGYTFGSGTRLTVV.

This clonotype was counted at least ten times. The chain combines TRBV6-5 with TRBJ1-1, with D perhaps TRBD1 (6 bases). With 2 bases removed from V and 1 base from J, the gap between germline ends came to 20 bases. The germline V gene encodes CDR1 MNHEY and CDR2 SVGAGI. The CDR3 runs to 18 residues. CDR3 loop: CASSYLTGRGRPNTEAFF. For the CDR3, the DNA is TGTGCCAGCAGTTACCTAACCGGCAGGGGAAGGCCGAACACTGAAGCTTTCTTT.

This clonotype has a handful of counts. The CDR3 nucleotides read TGCAGCGTTGATGATTGGTCTAGCTCAGATACGCAGTATTTT. Its translation is CSVDDWSSSDTQYF. The rearrangement uses TRBV29-1 and TRBJ2-3, with D possibly being TRBD2 (5 bases). V lost 3 bases and J lost 4, with 14 bases in between. CDR1 is SQVTM, CDR2 ANQGSEA, per germline. The CDR3 runs 14 residues.

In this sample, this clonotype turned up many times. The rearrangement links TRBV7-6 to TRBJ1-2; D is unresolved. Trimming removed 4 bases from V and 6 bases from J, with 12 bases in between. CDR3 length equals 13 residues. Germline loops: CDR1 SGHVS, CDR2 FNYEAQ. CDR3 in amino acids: CASSSLGRDGYTF. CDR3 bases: TGTGCCAGCAGCTCCCTGGGTCGGGATGGCTACACCTTC.

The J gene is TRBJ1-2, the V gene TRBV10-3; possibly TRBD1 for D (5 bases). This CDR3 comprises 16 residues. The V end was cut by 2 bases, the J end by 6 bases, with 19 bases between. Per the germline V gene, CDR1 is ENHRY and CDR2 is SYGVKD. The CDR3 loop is CAISEKSGTLIHGYTF. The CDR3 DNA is TGTGCCATCAGTGAGAAGTCCGGGACTCTGATACATGGCTACACCTTC.

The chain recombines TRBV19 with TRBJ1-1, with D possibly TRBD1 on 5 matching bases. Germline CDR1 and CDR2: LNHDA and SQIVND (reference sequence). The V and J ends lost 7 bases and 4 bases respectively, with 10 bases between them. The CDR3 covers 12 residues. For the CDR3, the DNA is TGTGCCAGTATAGGCAGGGTCACTGAAGCTTTCTTT. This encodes CASIGRVTEAFF.

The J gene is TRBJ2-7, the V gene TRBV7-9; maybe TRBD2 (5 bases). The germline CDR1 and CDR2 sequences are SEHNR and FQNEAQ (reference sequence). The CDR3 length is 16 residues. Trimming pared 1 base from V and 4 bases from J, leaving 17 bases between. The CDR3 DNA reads TGTGCCAGCAGCTTAGAGGCCCACGGGGTCGGGTACGAGCAGTACTTC. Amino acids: CASSLEAHGVGYEQYF.

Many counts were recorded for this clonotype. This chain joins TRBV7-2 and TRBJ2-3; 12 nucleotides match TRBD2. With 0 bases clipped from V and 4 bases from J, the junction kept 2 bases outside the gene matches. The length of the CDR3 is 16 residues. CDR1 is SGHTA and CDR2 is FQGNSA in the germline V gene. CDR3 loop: CASSLALAGGSDTQYF. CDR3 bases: TGTGCCAGCAGCTTAGCTCTAGCGGGGGGGTCAGATACGCAGTATTTT.

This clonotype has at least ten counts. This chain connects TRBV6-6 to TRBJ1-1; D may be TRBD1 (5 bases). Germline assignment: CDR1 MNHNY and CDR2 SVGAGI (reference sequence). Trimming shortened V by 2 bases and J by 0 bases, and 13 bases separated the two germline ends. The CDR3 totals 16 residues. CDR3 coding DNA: TGTGCCAGCAGTTACGGTCCGGGACTCATGAACACTGAAGCTTTCTTT. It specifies CASSYGPGLMNTEAFF.

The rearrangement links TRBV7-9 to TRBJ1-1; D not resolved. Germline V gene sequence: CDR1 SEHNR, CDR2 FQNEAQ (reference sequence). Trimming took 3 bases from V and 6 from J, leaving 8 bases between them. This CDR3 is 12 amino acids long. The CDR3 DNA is TGTGCCAGCAGCTTGGGTATCCCTGAAGCTTTCTTT. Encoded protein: CASSLGIPEAFF.

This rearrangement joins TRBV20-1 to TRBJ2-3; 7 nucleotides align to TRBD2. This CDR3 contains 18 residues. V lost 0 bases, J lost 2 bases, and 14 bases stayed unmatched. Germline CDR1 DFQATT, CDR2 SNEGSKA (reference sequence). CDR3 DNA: TGCAGTGCTAGAGATTCTTCGGGACTATCAGATGTCACAGATACGCAGTATTTT. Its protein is CSARDSSGLSDVTDTQYF.

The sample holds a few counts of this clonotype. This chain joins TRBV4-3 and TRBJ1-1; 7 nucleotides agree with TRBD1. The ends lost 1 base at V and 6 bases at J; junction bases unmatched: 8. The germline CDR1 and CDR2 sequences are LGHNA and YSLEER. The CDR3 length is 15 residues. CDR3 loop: CASSQGLTGAAEAFF. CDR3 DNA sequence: TGCGCCAGCAGCCAAGGCCTCACAGGGGCGGCTGAAGCTTTCTTT.

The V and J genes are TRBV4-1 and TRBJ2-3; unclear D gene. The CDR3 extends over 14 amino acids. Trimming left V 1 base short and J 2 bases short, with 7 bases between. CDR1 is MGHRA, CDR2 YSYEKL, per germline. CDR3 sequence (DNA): TGCGCCAGCAGCCAAGGCAGTTACACAGATACGCAGTATTTT. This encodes CASSQGSYTDTQYF.

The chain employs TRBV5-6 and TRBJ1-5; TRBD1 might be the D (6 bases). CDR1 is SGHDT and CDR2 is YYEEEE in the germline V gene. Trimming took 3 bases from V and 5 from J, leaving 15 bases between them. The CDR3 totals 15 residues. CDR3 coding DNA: TGTGCCAGCAGCTATACGGGGGACACATATCAGCCCCAGCATTTT. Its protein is CASSYTGDTYQPQHF.

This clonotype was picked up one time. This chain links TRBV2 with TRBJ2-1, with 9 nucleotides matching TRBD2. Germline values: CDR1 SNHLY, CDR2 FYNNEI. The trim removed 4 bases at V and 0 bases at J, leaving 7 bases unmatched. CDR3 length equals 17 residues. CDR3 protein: CASSGIAGVSSYNEQFF. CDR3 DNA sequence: TGTGCCAGCAGTGGAATAGCGGGGGTGAGCTCCTACAATGAGCAGTTCTTC. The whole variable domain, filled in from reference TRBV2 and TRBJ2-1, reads EPEVTQTPSHQVTQMGQEVILRCVPISNHLYFYWYRQILGQKVEFLVSFYNNEISEKSEIFDDQFSVERPDGSNFTLKIRSTKLEDSAMYFCASSGIAGVSSYNEQFFGPGTRLTVL.

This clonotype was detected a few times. The CDR3 protein is CASSLGRSGPEAFF. The CDR3 DNA follows: TGTGCCAGCAGCTTAGGAAGGTCAGGGCCTGAAGCTTTCTTT. The V and J genes are TRBV7-8 and TRBJ1-1; D may be TRBD1 (5 bases). This CDR3 is 14 amino acids long. The V end was cut by 1 base, the J end by 6 bases, with 12 bases between. Germline V gene sequence: CDR1 SGHVS, CDR2 FQNEAQ.

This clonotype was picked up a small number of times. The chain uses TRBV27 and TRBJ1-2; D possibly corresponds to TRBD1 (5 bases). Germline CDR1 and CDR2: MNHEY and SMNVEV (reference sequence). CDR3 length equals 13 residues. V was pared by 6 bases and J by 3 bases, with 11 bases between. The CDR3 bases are TGTGCCAGCAGGAGAGGCAGGGACTATGGCTACACCTTC. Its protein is CASRRGRDYGYTF.

The CDR3 spells CASSETPLRQQFF. DNA for the CDR3: TGTGCCAGCAGTGAGACTCCCCTAAGGCAGCAGTTCTTC. The chain combines TRBV6-4 with TRBJ2-1; no clear D gene. V was shortened by 3 bases and J by 11 bases, with 14 bases between the two germline ends. Germline lookup yields CDR1 MRHNA and CDR2 SNTAGT. The CDR3 totals 13 residues.

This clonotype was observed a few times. The CDR3 region is CASSSGTGRSGNTIYF. The CDR3 coding sequence is TGTGCCAGCAGCTCCGGGACAGGGAGGTCTGGAAACACCATATATTTT. The rearrangement uses TRBV6-6 and TRBJ1-3; TRBD1 aligns across 9 bases. Germline loops: CDR1 MNHNY, CDR2 SVGAGI (reference sequence). V lost 6 bases, J lost 1 base, and 7 bases stayed unmatched. CDR3 length: 16 residues.

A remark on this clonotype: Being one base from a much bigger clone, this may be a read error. CDR3 in DNA: TGTGCCGGCAGCCGTCTAGCGGGGTACAATGAGCAGTTCTTC. Translation gives CAGSRLAGYNEQFF. This sequence joins TRBV7-6 and TRBJ2-1, with 9 bases aligning to TRBD2. Germline values: CDR1 SGHVS, CDR2 FNYEAQ. This CDR3 spans 14 amino acids.

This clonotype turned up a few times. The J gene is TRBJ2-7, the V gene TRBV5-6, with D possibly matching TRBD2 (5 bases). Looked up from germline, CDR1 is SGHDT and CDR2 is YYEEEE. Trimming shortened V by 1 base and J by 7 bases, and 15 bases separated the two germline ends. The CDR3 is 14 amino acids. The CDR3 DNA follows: TGTGCCAGCAGCTTGTTAACCCACGGGAAGGAGCAGTACTTC. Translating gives CASSLLTHGKEQYF.

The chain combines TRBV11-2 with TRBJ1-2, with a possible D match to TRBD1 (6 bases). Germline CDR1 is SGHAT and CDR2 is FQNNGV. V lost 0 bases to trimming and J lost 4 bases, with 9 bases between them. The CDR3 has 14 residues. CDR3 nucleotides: TGTGCCAGCAGCTTAGATTTAGGGGGCTATGGCTACACCTTC. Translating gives CASSLDLGGYGYTF.